The rows below give T cell receptor beta chains drawn from one sample of a study of blood T cell repertoires in COVID-19. Produced via immunoSEQ multiplex PCR; TCRdb's table is partial and in-frame only. The sample has roughly 170,000 clones; around nine tenths are singletons. The sequenced sample consisted of peripheral blood. These receptors were collected from a middle-aged man with active or convalescent COVID-19. Both conserved end residues are part of each CDR3. D genes are given only for firm matches. A clone size is listed for some rows: how often the clone was seen (once, few, many), or a class if it is expanded.

j_gene: TRBJ1-1
abundance: -
v_gene: TRBV4-3
d_gene: -
CDR3aa: CASSQDLGVEGWAEAFF
CDR3nt: TGCGCCAGCAGCCAAGATCTGGGGGTGGAGGGGTGGGCTGAAGCTTTCTTT

j_gene: TRBJ2-1
abundance: -
v_gene: TRBV5-4
d_gene: -
CDR3aa: CASSLGRGYNEQFF
CDR3nt: TGTGCCAGCAGCTTGGGGCGGGGTTACAATGAGCAGTTCTTC

j_gene: TRBJ2-1
abundance: -
v_gene: TRBV30
d_gene: -
CDR3aa: CAWSPSYNEQFF
CDR3nt: TGTGCCTGGAGTCCCAGTTACAATGAGCAGTTCTTC

j_gene: TRBJ2-2
abundance: -
v_gene: TRBV27
d_gene: -
CDR3aa: CASPKQGRGELFF
CDR3nt: TGTGCCAGCCCGAAACAGGGACGGGGGGAGCTGTTTTTT

j_gene: TRBJ1-2
abundance: -
v_gene: TRBV9
d_gene: TRBD1
CDR3aa: CASSPDLVRGSTF
CDR3nt: TGTGCCAGCAGCCCCGACTTAGTCAGGGGGAGTACCTTC

j_gene: TRBJ1-5
abundance: -
v_gene: TRBV28
d_gene: -
CDR3aa: CASSLSGLLSNQPQHF
CDR3nt: TGTGCCAGCAGTTTATCAGGTCTTCTTAGCAATCAGCCCCAGCATTTT

j_gene: TRBJ2-5
abundance: -
v_gene: TRBV25-1
d_gene: -
CDR3aa: CASSEASASRETQYF
CDR3nt: TGTGCCAGCAGTGAGGCCTCAGCTAGCCGGGAGACCCAGTACTTC

j_gene: TRBJ1-5
abundance: -
v_gene: TRBV19
d_gene: -
CDR3aa: CASRSGLMPQHF
CDR3nt: TGTGCCAGTAGGTCAGGGTTGATGCCCCAGCATTTT

j_gene: TRBJ2-3
abundance: -
v_gene: TRBV10-3
d_gene: -
CDR3aa: CAIGGADTQYF
CDR3nt: TGTGCCATCGGGGGGGCGGATACGCAGTATTTT

j_gene: TRBJ2-7
abundance: -
v_gene: TRBV19
d_gene: TRBD1
CDR3aa: CASSIGQVGPYEQYF
CDR3nt: TGTGCCAGTAGTATTGGACAGGTCGGCCCCTACGAGCAGTACTTC

j_gene: TRBJ2-7
abundance: -
v_gene: TRBV7-8
d_gene: TRBD1
CDR3aa: CASSGTGSSYEQYF
CDR3nt: TGTGCCAGCAGCGGGACAGGGTCCTCCTACGAGCAGTACTTC

j_gene: TRBJ2-7
abundance: -
v_gene: TRBV5-1
d_gene: -
CDR3aa: CASSLEQGNEQYF
CDR3nt: TGCGCCAGCAGCTTGGAGCAGGGGAACGAGCAGTACTTC

j_gene: TRBJ1-4
abundance: few
v_gene: TRBV28
d_gene: TRBD1
CDR3aa: CASTTGQDIEKLFF
CDR3nt: TGTGCCAGCACTACCGGACAGGACATTGAAAAACTGTTTTTT

j_gene: TRBJ2-5
abundance: -
v_gene: TRBV12-3/TRBV12-4
d_gene: TRBD1
CDR3aa: CASSSTGEETQYF
CDR3nt: TGTGCCAGCAGTTCCACAGGGGAAGAGACCCAGTACTTC

j_gene: TRBJ2-1
abundance: -
v_gene: TRBV5-1
d_gene: -
CDR3aa: CASSFGTKGNEQFF
CDR3nt: TGCGCCAGCAGCTTTGGGACAAAAGGGAATGAGCAGTTCTTC

j_gene: TRBJ2-7
abundance: -
v_gene: TRBV18
d_gene: TRBD2
CDR3aa: CASSPMREGEQYF
CDR3nt: TGTGCCAGCTCACCAATGAGGGAGGGGGAGCAGTACTTC

j_gene: TRBJ2-3
abundance: -
v_gene: TRBV13
d_gene: TRBD2
CDR3aa: CASSAGQRLAGRGSTDTQYF
CDR3nt: TGTGCCAGCAGCGCCGGGCAACGACTAGCGGGGAGGGGTAGCACAGATACGCAGTATTTT

j_gene: TRBJ1-6
abundance: once
v_gene: TRBV18
d_gene: TRBD1
CDR3aa: CASSPGTGLYNSPLHF
CDR3nt: TGTGCCAGCTCTCCCGGGACAGGGTTGTATAATTCACCCCTCCACTTT

j_gene: TRBJ2-7
abundance: -
v_gene: TRBV3-1/TRBV3-2
d_gene: -
CDR3aa: CASSQDRGGQGGIDEQYF
CDR3nt: TGTGCCAGCAGCCAAGATCGGGGGGGACAGGGAGGGATAGACGAGCAGTACTTC

j_gene: TRBJ2-7
abundance: -
v_gene: TRBV6-2/TRBV6-3
d_gene: -
CDR3aa: CASSYGDSPHEQYF
CDR3nt: TGTGCCAGCAGTTACGGCGACAGTCCCCACGAGCAGTACTTC

j_gene: TRBJ1-2
abundance: -
v_gene: TRBV10-3
d_gene: TRBD1
CDR3aa: CAISGQGLGYTF
CDR3nt: TGTGCCATCAGTGGACAGGGGCTTGGCTACACCTTC

j_gene: TRBJ2-6
abundance: -
v_gene: TRBV5-1
d_gene: -
CDR3aa: CASSLMGSGANVLTF
CDR3nt: TGCGCCAGCAGCTTGATGGGCTCCGGGGCCAACGTCCTGACTTTC

j_gene: TRBJ2-1
abundance: -
v_gene: TRBV29-1
d_gene: -
CDR3aa: CSVEQISYNEQFF
CDR3nt: TGCAGCGTTGAACAGATCTCCTACAATGAGCAGTTCTTC

j_gene: TRBJ2-5
abundance: few
v_gene: TRBV5-5
d_gene: -
CDR3aa: CASSPGVAYQETQYF
CDR3nt: TGTGCCAGCAGCCCGGGGGTAGCGTACCAAGAGACCCAGTACTTC

j_gene: TRBJ1-1
abundance: -
v_gene: TRBV5-6
d_gene: TRBD1
CDR3aa: CASSLLGQVNTEAFF
CDR3nt: TGTGCCAGCAGCTTGTTAGGACAGGTGAACACTGAAGCTTTCTTT

j_gene: TRBJ1-2
abundance: -
v_gene: TRBV2
d_gene: -
CDR3aa: CASSDEGWGYGYTF
CDR3nt: TGTGCCAGCAGTGACGAGGGATGGGGCTATGGCTACACCTTC

j_gene: TRBJ1-1
abundance: -
v_gene: TRBV10-3
d_gene: TRBD1
CDR3aa: CASQGGTEAFF
CDR3nt: TGTGCCAGCCAGGGGGGCACTGAAGCTTTCTTT

j_gene: TRBJ2-6
abundance: -
v_gene: TRBV27
d_gene: -
CDR3aa: CASSGTPNSGANVLTF
CDR3nt: TGTGCCAGCAGTGGGACTCCCAACTCTGGGGCCAACGTCCTGACTTTC

j_gene: TRBJ2-3
abundance: -
v_gene: TRBV30
d_gene: TRBD2
CDR3aa: CAWSRGLAGGLGDTQYF
CDR3nt: TGTGCCTGGAGTAGGGGACTAGCGGGGGGGCTTGGAGATACGCAGTATTTT

j_gene: TRBJ1-6
abundance: -
v_gene: TRBV30
d_gene: -
CDR3aa: CAWSRVRTASSYNSPLHF
CDR3nt: TGTGCCTGGAGTCGGGTTAGGACAGCAAGCTCCTATAATTCACCCCTCCACTTT

j_gene: TRBJ2-7
abundance: -
v_gene: TRBV7-9
d_gene: -
CDR3aa: CASSSEVPRDEQYF
CDR3nt: TGTGCCAGCAGCTCAGAGGTTCCTCGGGACGAGCAGTACTTC

j_gene: TRBJ2-5
abundance: -
v_gene: TRBV12-5
d_gene: -
CDR3aa: CASGLAPQGQETQYF
CDR3nt: TGTGCTAGTGGTTTGGCCCCCCAGGGTCAAGAGACCCAGTACTTC

j_gene: TRBJ1-4
abundance: few
v_gene: TRBV11-2
d_gene: TRBD1
CDR3aa: CASSHHPDRATNEKLFF
CDR3nt: TGTGCCAGCAGCCACCACCCTGACAGGGCAACTAATGAAAAACTGTTTTTT

j_gene: TRBJ1-6
abundance: -
v_gene: TRBV11-3
d_gene: -
CDR3aa: CASSLGDSPLHF
CDR3nt: TGTGCCAGCAGCCTTGGAGATTCACCCCTCCACTTT

j_gene: TRBJ1-2
abundance: -
v_gene: TRBV7-2
d_gene: TRBD1
CDR3aa: CASSPRTGGDGGYTF
CDR3nt: TGTGCCAGCAGCCCGCGGACAGGGGGCGATGGAGGCTACACCTTC

j_gene: TRBJ1-6
abundance: -
v_gene: TRBV7-6
d_gene: -
CDR3aa: CASSVNSYNSPLHF
CDR3nt: TGTGCCAGCAGCGTAAACTCCTATAATTCACCCCTCCACTTT

j_gene: TRBJ2-1
abundance: -
v_gene: TRBV6-4
d_gene: TRBD2
CDR3aa: CASSVQRGVGNEQFF
CDR3nt: TGTGCCAGCAGTGTCCAGCGGGGGGTTGGCAATGAGCAGTTCTTC

j_gene: TRBJ1-5
abundance: -
v_gene: TRBV7-8
d_gene: TRBD1
CDR3aa: CASSDDRDDQPQHF
CDR3nt: TGTGCCAGCAGCGACGACAGGGACGATCAGCCCCAGCATTTT

j_gene: TRBJ1-1
abundance: -
v_gene: TRBV12-3/TRBV12-4
d_gene: TRBD1
CDR3aa: CASTDRGEAFF
CDR3nt: TGTGCCAGCACGGACAGGGGAGAAGCTTTCTTT

j_gene: TRBJ2-7
abundance: -
v_gene: TRBV6-5
d_gene: TRBD1
CDR3aa: CASSPDRDYEQYF
CDR3nt: TGTGCCAGCAGTCCTGACAGGGACTACGAGCAGTACTTC

j_gene: TRBJ1-5
abundance: -
v_gene: TRBV7-6
d_gene: -
CDR3aa: CASSPIGSNQPQHF
CDR3nt: TGTGCCAGCAGCCCCATCGGTAGCAATCAGCCCCAGCATTTT

j_gene: TRBJ1-2
abundance: -
v_gene: TRBV14
d_gene: -
CDR3aa: CASSQGAVSDGYTF
CDR3nt: TGTGCCAGCAGCCAGGGGGCGGTGAGTGATGGCTACACCTTC

j_gene: TRBJ1-5
abundance: -
v_gene: TRBV6-4
d_gene: TRBD1
CDR3aa: CASSPGGKSQPQHF
CDR3nt: TGTGCCAGCAGTCCAGGGGGGAAAAGTCAGCCCCAGCATTTT

j_gene: TRBJ2-3
abundance: -
v_gene: TRBV9
d_gene: TRBD2
CDR3aa: CASDPGTTVADTQYF
CDR3nt: TGTGCCAGCGATCCCGGGACTACCGTAGCAGATACGCAGTATTTT

j_gene: TRBJ1-1
abundance: -
v_gene: TRBV9
d_gene: -
CDR3aa: CASSDPGAGTEAFF
CDR3nt: TGTGCCAGCAGCGACCCAGGGGCCGGGACTGAAGCTTTCTTT